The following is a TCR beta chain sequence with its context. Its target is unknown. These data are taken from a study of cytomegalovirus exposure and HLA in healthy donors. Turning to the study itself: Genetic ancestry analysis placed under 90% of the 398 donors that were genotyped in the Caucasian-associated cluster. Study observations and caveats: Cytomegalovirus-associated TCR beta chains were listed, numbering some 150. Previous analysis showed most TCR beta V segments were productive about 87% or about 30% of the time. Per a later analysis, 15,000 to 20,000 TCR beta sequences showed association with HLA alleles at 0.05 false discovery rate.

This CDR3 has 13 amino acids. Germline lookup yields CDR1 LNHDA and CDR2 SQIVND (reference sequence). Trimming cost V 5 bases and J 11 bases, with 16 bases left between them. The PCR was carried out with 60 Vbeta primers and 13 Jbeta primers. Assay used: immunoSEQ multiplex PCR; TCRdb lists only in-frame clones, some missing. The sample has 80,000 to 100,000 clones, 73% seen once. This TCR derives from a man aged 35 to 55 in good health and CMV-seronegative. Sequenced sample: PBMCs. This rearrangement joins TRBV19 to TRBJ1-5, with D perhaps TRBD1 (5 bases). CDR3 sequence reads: CASSFDSASAQHF. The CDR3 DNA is TGTGCCAGTAGTTTCGACAGCGCCTCGGCCCAGCATTTT.